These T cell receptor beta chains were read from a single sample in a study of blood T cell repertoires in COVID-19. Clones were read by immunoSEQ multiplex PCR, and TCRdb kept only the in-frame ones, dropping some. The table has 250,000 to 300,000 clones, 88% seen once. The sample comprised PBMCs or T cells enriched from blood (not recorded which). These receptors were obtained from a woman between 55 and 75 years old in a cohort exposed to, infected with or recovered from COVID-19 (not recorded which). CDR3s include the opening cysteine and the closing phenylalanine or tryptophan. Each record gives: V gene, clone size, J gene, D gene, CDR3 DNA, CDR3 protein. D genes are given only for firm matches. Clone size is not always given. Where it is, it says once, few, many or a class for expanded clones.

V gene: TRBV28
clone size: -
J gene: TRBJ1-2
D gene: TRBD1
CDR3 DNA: TGTGCCAGCAGTTTACAGGGGGTTGGCTACACCTTC
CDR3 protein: CASSLQGVGYTF

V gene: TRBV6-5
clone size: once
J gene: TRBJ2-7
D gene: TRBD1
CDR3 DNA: TGTGCCAGCAGTTACAGGGGGCTCTCCTACGAGCAGTACTTC
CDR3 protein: CASSYRGLSYEQYF

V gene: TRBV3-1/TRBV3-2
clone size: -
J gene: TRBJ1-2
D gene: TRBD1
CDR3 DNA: TGTGCCAGCAGCACACGACAGGGAAACTATGGCTACACCTTC
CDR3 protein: CASSTRQGNYGYTF

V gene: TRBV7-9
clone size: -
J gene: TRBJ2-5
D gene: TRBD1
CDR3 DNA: TGTGCCAGCAGCTTACTTAGACAGGGGATGGAGACCCAGTACTTC
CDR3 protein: CASSLLRQGMETQYF

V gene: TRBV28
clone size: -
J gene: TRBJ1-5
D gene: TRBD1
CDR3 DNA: TGTGCCAGCAGTTTTGACAGGGGATTCAATCAGCCCCAGCATTTT
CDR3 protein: CASSFDRGFNQPQHF

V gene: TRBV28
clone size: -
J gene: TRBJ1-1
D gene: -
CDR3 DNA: TGTGCCAGCAGTTTTCAGCAGCCAGGGCGACGGACTGAAGCTTTCTTT
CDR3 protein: CASSFQQPGRRTEAFF

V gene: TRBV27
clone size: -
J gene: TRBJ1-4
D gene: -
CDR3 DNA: TGTGCCAGCAGTTTAGACAGGTTAGGGAAACTGTTTTTT
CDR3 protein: CASSLDRLGKLFF

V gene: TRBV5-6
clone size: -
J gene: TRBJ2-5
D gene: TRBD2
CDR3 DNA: TGTGCCAGCAGCTTGGTAGCGGGAGGGCCAGAGACCCAGTACTTC
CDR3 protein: CASSLVAGGPETQYF

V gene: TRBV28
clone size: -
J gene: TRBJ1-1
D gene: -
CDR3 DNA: TGTGCCAGCAGTTTGACAGGCATGAACACTGAAGCTTTCTTT
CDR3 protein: CASSLTGMNTEAFF

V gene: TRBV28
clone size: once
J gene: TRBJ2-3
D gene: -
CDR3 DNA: TGTGCCAGCAGTTTAGGGACAAGCACAGATACGCAGTATTTT
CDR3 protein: CASSLGTSTDTQYF

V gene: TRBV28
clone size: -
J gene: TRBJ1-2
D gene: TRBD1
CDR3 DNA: TGTGCCAGCGGGACCGGGACAGGGTTTTCCTTC
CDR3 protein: CASGTGTGFSF

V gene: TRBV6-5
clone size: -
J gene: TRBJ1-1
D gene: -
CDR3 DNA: TGTGCCAGCAGTTACGGCTTCTACAGTAACACTGAAGCTTTCTTT
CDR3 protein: CASSYGFYSNTEAFF

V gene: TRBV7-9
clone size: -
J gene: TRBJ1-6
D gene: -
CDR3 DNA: TGTGCCAGCAGCCACGGGACTAGGACAGACTCACCCCTCCACTTT
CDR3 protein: CASSHGTRTDSPLHF

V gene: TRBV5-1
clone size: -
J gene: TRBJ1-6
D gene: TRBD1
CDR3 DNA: TGCGCCAGCAAATGGACAGGGAGAAGCTCCTATAATTCACCCCTCCACTTT
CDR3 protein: CASKWTGRSSYNSPLHF

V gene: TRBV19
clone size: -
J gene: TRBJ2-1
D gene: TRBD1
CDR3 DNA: TGTGCCAGTACCCCGAAAGGAGGGGGACAGGGGGCTTTTGAGCAGTTCTTC
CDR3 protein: CASTPKGGGQGAFEQFF

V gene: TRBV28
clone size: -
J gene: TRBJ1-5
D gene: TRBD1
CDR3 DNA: TGTGCCAGCAAACAGGGGGGAGGGCCCCAGCATTTT
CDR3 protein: CASKQGGGPQHF

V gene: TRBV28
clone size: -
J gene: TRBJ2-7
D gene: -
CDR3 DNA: TGTGCCAGCAGTTTTCGCAGGGTCAGCTCCTACGAGCAGTACTTC
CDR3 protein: CASSFRRVSSYEQYF

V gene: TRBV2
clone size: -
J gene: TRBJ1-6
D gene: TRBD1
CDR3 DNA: TGTGCCAGCAGCGGGACAGGGGGTTATAATTCACCCCTCCACTTT
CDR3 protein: CASSGTGGYNSPLHF

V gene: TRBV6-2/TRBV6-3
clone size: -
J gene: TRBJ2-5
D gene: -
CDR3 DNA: TGTGCCAGCAGTTACGGACAACGGCAAGAGACCCAGTACTTC
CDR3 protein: CASSYGQRQETQYF

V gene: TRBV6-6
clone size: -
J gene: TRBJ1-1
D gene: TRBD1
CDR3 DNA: TGTGCCAGCAGCCAACAGGGGGACACTGAAGCTTTCTTT
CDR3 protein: CASSQQGDTEAFF

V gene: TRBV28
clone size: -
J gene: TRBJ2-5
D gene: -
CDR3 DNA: TGTGCCAGCAGTTTATCCAGGGCCCAAGAGACCCAGTACTTC
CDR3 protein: CASSLSRAQETQYF

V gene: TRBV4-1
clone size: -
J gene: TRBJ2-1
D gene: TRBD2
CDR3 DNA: TGCGCCAGCAGCCGGATGGGACTAGCGGGAATGTTCTTC
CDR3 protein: CASSRMGLAGMFF

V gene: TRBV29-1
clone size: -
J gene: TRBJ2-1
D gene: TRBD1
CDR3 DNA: TGCAGCGTTGAAGATGACAGGGGCTTGTTTTACAATGAGCAGTTCTTC
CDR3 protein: CSVEDDRGLFYNEQFF

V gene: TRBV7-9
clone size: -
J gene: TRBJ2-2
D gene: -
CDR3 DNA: TGTGCCAGCAGCCCACTAGGCCCCGGGGAGCTGTTTTTT
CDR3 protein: CASSPLGPGELFF

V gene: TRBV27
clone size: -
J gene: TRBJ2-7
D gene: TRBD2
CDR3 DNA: TGTGCCAGCAGTTTAGCGGGGGGCTACGAGCAGTACTTC
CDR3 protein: CASSLAGGYEQYF

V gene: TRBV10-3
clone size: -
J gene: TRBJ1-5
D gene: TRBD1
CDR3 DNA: TGTGCCATCAGGGGACAGGGCGGCGGCCAGCCCCAGCATTTT
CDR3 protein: CAIRGQGGGQPQHF

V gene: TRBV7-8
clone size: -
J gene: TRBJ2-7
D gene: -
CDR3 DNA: TGTGCCAGCAGTAAAGGGGGTGCCTCCTACGAGCAGTACTTC
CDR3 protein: CASSKGGASYEQYF

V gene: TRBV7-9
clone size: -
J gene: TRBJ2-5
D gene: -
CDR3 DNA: TGTGCCAGCAGCTGGGGTGCGGGGACGGAGTCCCAAGAGACCCAGTACTTC
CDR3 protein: CASSWGAGTESQETQYF

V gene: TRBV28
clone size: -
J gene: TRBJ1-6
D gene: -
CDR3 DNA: TGTGCCAGCAGTTTGATGGACAGCACTTCACCCCTCCACTTT
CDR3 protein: CASSLMDSTSPLHF

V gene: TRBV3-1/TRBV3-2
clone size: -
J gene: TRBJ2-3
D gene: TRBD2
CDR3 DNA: TGTGCCAGCAGCCAAGATGGGACTAGCGGGAGACGGGATACGCAGTATTTT
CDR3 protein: CASSQDGTSGRRDTQYF

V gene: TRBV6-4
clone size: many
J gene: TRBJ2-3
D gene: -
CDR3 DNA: TGTGCCAGCAGTGACTCGATCGGGAGCGCAGATACGCAGTATTTT
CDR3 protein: CASSDSIGSADTQYF

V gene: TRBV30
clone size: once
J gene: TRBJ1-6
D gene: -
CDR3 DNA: TGTGCCTGGAGTGTTCGGACAGCGATGCATTCACCCCTCCACTTT
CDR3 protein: CAWSVRTAMHSPLHF

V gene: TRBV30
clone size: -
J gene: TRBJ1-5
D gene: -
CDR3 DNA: TGTGCCTGGACCCCGGACAGCCCCAATCAGCCCCAGCATTTT
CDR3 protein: CAWTPDSPNQPQHF

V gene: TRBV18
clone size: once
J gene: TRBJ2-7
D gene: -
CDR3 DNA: TGTGCCAGCTCACCACCCTCGGGAGAGCAGTACTTC
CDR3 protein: CASSPPSGEQYF

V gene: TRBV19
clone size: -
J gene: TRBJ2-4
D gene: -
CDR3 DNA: TGTGCCACAAGCCCGACAGGGGCGGGAGTAGCCAAAAACATTCAGTACTTC
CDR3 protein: CATSPTGAGVAKNIQYF